Below, one T cell receptor beta chain is given with its context. A read error may account for a junction end that differs from germline. Each of the CD4+ naive, central memory, regulatory and stem cell-like memory populations was sorted via CD45RO/CCR7/CD25/CD127/CD95/CD27. TCRB transcripts that were expressed got sequenced, as all of the isolated RNA had been reverse transcribed. Using immunoSEQ multiplex PCR, the repertoire was profiled, and TCRdb retains in-frame clones only, with some absent. The table has roughly 610,000 clones, about 14% seen once. Germline assignment: CDR1 MNHEY and CDR2 SMNVEV (reference sequence). The CDR3 extends over 11 amino acids. The data originate from a study of beta chain features in type 1 diabetes.

This receptor was taken from a man between 18 and 35 years old in good health. Input material: naive CD4+ T cells from blood. The gene calls are TRBV27 and TRBJ2-4, with D unresolved. The CDR3 here is CASSLSRPSDF. CDR3 DNA sequence: TGTGCCAGCAGTTTATCGAGGCCCTCGGACTTC.